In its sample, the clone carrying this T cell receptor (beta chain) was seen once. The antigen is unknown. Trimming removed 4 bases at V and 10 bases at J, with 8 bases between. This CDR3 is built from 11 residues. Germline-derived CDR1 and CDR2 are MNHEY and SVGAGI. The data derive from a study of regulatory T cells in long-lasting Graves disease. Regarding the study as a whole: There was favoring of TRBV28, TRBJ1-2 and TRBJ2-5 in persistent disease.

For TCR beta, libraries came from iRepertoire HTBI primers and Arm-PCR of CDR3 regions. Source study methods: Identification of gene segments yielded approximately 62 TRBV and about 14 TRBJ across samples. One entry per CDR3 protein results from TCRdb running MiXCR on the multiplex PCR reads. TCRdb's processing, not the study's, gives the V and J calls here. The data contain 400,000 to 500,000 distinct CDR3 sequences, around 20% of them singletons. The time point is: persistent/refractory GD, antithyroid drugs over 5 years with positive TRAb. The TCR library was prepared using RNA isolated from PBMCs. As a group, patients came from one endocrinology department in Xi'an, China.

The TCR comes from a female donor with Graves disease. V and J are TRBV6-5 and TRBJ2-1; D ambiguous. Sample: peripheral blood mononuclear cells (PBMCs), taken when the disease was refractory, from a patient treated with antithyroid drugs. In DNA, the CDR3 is TGTGCCAGCAGTTCCGGTGGGGAGCAGTTCTTC. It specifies CASSSGGEQFF.